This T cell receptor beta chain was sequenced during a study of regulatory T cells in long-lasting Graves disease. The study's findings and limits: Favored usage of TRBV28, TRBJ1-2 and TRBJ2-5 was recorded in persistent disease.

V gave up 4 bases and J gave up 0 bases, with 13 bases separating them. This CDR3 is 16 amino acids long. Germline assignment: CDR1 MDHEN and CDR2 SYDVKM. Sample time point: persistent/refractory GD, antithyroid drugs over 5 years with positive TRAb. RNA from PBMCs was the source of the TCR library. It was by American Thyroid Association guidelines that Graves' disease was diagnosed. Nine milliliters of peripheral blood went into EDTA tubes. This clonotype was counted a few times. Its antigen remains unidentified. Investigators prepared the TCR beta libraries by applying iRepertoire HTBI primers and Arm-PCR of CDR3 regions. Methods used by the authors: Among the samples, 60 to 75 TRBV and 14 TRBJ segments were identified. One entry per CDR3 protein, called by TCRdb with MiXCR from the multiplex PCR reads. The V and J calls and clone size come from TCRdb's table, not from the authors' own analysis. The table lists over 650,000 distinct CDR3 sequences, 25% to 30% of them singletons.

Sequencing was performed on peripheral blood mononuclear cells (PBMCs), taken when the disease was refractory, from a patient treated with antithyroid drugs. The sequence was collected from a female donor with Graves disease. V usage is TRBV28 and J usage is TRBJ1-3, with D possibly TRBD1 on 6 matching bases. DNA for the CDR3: TGTGCCAGCAGTTCAATTACAGGGACCTCTGGAAACACCATATATTTT. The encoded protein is CASSSITGTSGNTIYF.